This T cell receptor (beta chain) stems from a study of shared clonotypes between healthy human individuals. Positively selected for CCR7, the CD45RO-negative cells used as naive CD8 cells excluded terminally differentiated effector memory CD45RA+ cells. General study points: Represented diversity (both genetic and exposure-history) was limited by the small number of donors. Clonotype sharing among donors was thought likely to change with sequencing depth. With four donors compared, roughly 5% of naive CD4 clonotypes were shared.

Comment on this clone: Its antigen remains unidentified.

The table came from immunoSEQ multiplex PCR; TCRdb's copy has only in-frame clones and leaves some out. The sample consists of a few million clones, 90% to 95% of them appearing once. Trimming cost V 4 bases and J 6 bases; bases outside gene matches: 6. Germline V lookup: CDR1 MNHEY, CDR2 SVGAGI. There are 13 residues in the CDR3. Sequencing used naive CD8+ T cells from PBMCs. The chain combines TRBV6-5 with TRBJ2-7; TRBD1 matches 7 bases. This sequence was found in a man aged 18-30 years in good health. Some clones in this sample may be carry-over from other donors' samples. CDR3: CASSFTGVGEQYF. The CDR3 nucleotides are TGTGCCAGCAGTTTTACAGGGGTAGGCGAGCAGTACTTC.